The clone carrying this T cell receptor (beta chain) has ten or more counts. Its antigen is still unknown. For TCRbeta, the library was prepared with unique molecular identifiers. TCRdb itself ran the PCR reads through MiXCR, one entry per CDR3 protein. The table lists fewer than 500,000 distinct CDR3 sequences, approximately 41% of them singletons. The V end lost 6 bases, the J end lost 7 bases, and 24 bases lay between the germline ends. Germline V gives CDR1 WSHSY, CDR2 SAAADI. The CDR3 spans 16 residues. This specimen comes from a study of T-cell reconstitution after alpha-beta-depleted transplantation in children. General study findings and limits: From newly produced T cells came most of the T-cell counts and diversity one year after transplant. After transplant, high TCRbeta diversity at day 60 in some patients arose from surviving recipient T cells and thymic progenitors. The origin of alpha-beta T cells about two months after transplant was reportedly several hundred expanded graft clones.

The chain combines TRBV10-2 with TRBJ1-1; D might be TRBD1 (5 bases). This receptor was obtained from a girl aged 2 to 10 with aplastic anemia, due to receive a stem cell transplant. Here the sequenced sample was PBMCs, taken before TCRalphabeta/CD19-depleted stem cell transplant. The CDR3 loop is CASSPERGMRTGEAFF. The CDR3 bases are TGCGCCAGCAGCCCTGAGCGGGGGATGAGAACAGGTGAAGCTTTCTTT.